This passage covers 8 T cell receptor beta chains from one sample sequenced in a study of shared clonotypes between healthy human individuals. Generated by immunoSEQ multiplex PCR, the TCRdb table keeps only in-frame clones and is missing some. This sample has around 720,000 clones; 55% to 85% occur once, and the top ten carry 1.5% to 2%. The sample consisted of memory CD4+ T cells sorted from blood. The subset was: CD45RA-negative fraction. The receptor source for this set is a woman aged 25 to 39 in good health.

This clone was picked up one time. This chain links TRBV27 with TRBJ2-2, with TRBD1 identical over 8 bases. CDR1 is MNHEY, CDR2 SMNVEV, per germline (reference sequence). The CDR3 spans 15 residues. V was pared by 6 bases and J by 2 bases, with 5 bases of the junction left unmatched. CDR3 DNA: TGTGCCAGCAGGGTGACAGGGGTTAACACCGGGGAGCTGTTTTTT. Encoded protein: CASRVTGVNTGELFF.

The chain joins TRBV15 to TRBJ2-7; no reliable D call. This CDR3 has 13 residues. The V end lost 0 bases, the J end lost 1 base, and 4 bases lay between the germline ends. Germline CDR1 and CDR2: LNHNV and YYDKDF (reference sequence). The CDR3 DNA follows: TGTGCCACCAGCAGAGATTGGTCCTACGAGCAGTACTTC. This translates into CATSRDWSYEQYF.

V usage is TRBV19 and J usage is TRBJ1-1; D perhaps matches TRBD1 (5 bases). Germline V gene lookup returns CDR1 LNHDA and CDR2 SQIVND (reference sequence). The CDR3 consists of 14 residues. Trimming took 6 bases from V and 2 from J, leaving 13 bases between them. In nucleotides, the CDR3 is TGTGCCAGTAGACAAATCCAGGGAAACACTGAAGCTTTCTTT. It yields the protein CASRQIQGNTEAFF.

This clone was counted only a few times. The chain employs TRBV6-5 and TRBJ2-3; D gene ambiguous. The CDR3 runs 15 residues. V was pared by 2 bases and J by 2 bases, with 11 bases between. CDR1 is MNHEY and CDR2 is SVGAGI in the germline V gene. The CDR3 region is CASSYRSYSTDTQYF. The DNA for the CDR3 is TGTGCCAGCAGTTACCGGTCCTACTCCACAGATACGCAGTATTTT.

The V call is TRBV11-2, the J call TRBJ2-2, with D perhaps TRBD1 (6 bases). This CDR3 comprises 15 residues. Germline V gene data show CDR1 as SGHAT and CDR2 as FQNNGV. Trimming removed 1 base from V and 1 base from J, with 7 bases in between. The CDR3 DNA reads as TGTGCCAGCAGCTTAGCGACAGGGAACACCGGGGAGCTGTTTTTT. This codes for CASSLATGNTGELFF.

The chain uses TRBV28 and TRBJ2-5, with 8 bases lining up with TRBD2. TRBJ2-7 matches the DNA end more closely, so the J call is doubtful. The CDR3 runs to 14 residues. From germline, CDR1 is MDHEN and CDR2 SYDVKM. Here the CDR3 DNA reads TGTGCCAGCAATCAGCGGGAGCTTTTGGACGAGCAGTACTTC. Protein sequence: CASNQRELLDEQYF.

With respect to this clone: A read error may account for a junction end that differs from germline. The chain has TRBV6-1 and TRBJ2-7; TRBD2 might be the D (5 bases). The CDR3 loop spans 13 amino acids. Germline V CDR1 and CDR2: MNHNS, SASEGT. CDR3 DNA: TGTGCCAGCAGTGAAGCGCTTGCCCCCAGCGGAACCTTC. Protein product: CASSEALAPSGTF.

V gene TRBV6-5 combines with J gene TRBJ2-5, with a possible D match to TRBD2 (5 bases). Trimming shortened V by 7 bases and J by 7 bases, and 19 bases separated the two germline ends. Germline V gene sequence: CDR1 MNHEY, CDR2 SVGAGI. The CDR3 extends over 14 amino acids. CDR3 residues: CASTARGSSGTQYF. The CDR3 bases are TGTGCCAGCACCGCCCGGGGAAGTTCGGGGACCCAGTACTTC.